The next 9 T cell receptor beta chains were all read from a single sample in a study of monozygotic twins with inflammatory bowel disease. TCRdb processed the 5' RACE reads again and assigns one entry to each CDR3 protein, with no DNA. The sample includes 400,000 to 500,000 distinct CDR3 sequences. Sequenced: blood. These receptors originate from a human donor with ulcerative colitis or Crohn's disease, or a healthy co-twin of an affected twin (not recorded which).

The rearrangement links TRBV20-1 to TRBJ1-2; the TCRdb call, TRBD1, lacks DNA for checking. The CDR3 length is 13 residues. CDR1 DFQATT and CDR2 SNEGSKA come from the germline V gene (reference sequence). The CDR3 loop reads CSAKLDREDGYTF.

The chain combines TRBV20-1 with TRBJ1-2. Germline CDR1 reads DFQATT; CDR2 reads SNEGSKA (reference sequence). This CDR3 has 11 residues. The chain's CDR3 is CSASDGYGYTF.

This chain links TRBV20-1 with TRBJ2-3; TCRdb selects TRBD2, and the lack of DNA leaves this call unchecked. The germline gives CDR1 DFQATT, CDR2 SNEGSKA (reference sequence). CDR3 length equals 15 residues. CDR3 region: CSARVEAGAGDTQYF.

The chain couples TRBV20-1 to TRBJ2-1; with no DNA, the TCRdb D assignment of TRBD1 cannot be verified. In germline, CDR1 is DFQATT, CDR2 SNEGSKA (reference sequence). The CDR3 loop spans 14 amino acids. This chain's CDR3 is CSASHPRGRGEQFF.

The chain links TRBV4-1 to TRBJ1-5; TCRdb indicates TRBD1, and absent DNA this call remains unverified. Germline V gene lookup returns CDR1 MGHRA and CDR2 YSYEKL. The CDR3 covers 15 residues. CDR3 residues: CASSQDRGGGQPQHF.

The CDR3 here is CASRSTASSYEQYF. The gene calls are TRBV28 and TRBJ2-7. Germline V gives CDR1 MDHEN, CDR2 SYDVKM. The CDR3 totals 14 residues.

The chain employs TRBV20-1 and TRBJ2-1; no DNA is available, so the TRBD2 call from TCRdb remains unchecked. Germline V gene data show CDR1 as DFQATT and CDR2 as SNEGSKA (reference sequence). CDR3 length: 14 amino acids. CDR3 protein: CSAAPSGSYNEQFF.

This rearrangement joins TRBV11-2 to TRBJ2-1; with no DNA, the TCRdb D assignment of TRBD1 cannot be verified. The CDR3 length is 18 residues. Per germline, CDR1 SGHAT and CDR2 FQNNGV. The CDR3 loop is CASSPGQGDWESYNEQFF.

V gene TRBV7-6 combines with J gene TRBJ2-7; TCRdb lists TRBD2, though no DNA is available to test this call. This CDR3 spans 14 amino acids. Germline V gives CDR1 SGHVS, CDR2 FNYEAQ. The CDR3 region is CASSRGLAGYEQYF.